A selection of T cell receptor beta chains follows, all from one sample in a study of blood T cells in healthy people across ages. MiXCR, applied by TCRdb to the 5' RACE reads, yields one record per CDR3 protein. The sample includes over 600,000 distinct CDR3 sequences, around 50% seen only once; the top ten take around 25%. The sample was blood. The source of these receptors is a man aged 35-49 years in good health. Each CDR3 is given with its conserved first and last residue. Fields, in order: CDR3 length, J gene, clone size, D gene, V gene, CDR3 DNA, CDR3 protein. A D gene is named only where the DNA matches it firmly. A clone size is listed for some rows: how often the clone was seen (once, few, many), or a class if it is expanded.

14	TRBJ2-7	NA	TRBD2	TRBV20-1	TGCAGTGCTAGAGATGAGGCGGGAGCATACGAGCAGTACTTC	CSARDEAGAYEQYF
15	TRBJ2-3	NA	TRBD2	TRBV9	TGTGCCAGCAGCGTAGTAGCGGGAGGAAGAGATACGCAGTATTTT	CASSVVAGGRDTQYF
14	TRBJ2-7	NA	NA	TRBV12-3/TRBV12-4	TGTGCCAGCAGTAATGGGGCCCAAGCCTACGAGCAGTACTTC	CASSNGAQAYEQYF
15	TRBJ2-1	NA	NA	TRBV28	TGTGCCAGCCAAGGCGACAGTCCCATAGGGAATGAGCAGTTCTTC	CASQGDSPIGNEQFF
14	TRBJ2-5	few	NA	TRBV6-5	TGTGCCAGCAGTTTTTCAGGGGCCCCAGAGACCCAGTACTTC	CASSFSGAPETQYF
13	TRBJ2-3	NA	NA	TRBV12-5	TGTGCTAGTGGCAGTGGCCTCCGGAATACGCAGTATTTT	CASGSGLRNTQYF
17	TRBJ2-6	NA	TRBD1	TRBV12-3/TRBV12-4	TGTGCCATCCTGGGGGGACAGGGCCGATCCGGGGCCAACGTCCTGACTTTC	CAILGGQGRSGANVLTF
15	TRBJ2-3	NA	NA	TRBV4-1	TGCGCCAGCAGCCTCCTGGGGGGTCTCACAGATACGCAGTATTTT	CASSLLGGLTDTQYF
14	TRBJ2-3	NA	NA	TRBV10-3	TGTGCCATCAGTGGTCAGACCATCACAGATACGCAGTATTTT	CAISGQTITDTQYF
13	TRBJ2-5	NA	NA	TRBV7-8	TGTGCCAGCAGCGTAGGTCCGGCCGAGACCCAGTACTTC	CASSVGPAETQYF
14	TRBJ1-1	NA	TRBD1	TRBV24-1	TGTGCCACCAGTGAGCCCGGGACAGGGTCTCGAGCTTTCTTT	CATSEPGTGSRAFF
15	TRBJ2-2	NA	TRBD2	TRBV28	TGTGCCAGCGTGTCCGGGGGGTTGAGCACCGGGGAGCTGTTTTTT	CASVSGGLSTGELFF
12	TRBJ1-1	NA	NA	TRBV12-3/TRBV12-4	TGTGCCAGCAGTTTAGGGCCTTGGGGAGCTTTCTTT	CASSLGPWGAFF
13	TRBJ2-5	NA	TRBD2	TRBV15	TGTGCCACCAGCAGAGATCGTTGGCGGGAGCAGTACTTC	CATSRDRWREQYF
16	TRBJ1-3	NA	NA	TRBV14	TGTGCCAGCAGCCAAGATCAACTGAGCTCTGGAAACACCATATATTTT	CASSQDQLSSGNTIYF
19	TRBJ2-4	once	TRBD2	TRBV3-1	TGTGCCAGCAGCCACGCCGGGACTAGCGTTCGACAAGCCAAAAACATTCAGTACTTC	CASSHAGTSVRQAKNIQYF
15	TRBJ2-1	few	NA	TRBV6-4	TGTGCCAGCAGTGACTCGGCAGGCTCCTACAATGAGCAGTTCTTC	CASSDSAGSYNEQFF
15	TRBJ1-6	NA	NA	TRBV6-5	TGTGCCAGCACCTTCAAGAGCTCCTATAATTCACCCCTCCACTTT	CASTFKSSYNSPLHF
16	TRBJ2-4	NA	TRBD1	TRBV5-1	TGCGCCAGCAGCTTGGTGGGACAGGGGCTTCGGGACATTCAGTACTTC	CASSLVGQGLRDIQYF
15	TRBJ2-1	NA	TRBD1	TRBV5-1	TGCGCCAGCAGCTTGGTTCGGACAGGGGACAATGAGCAGTTCTTC	CASSLVRTGDNEQFF
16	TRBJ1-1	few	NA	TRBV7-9	TGTGCCAGCAGCTTAGGGGCAGGGTCAACGAACACTGAAGCTTTCTTT	CASSLGAGSTNTEAFF
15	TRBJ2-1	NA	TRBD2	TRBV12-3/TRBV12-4	TGTGCCAGCAGATCACGTCTAGCGGGGTACAATGAGCAGTTCTTC	CASRSRLAGYNEQFF
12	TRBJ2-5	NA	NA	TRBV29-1	TGCAGCGTTGAAGTGATCCCAGATGAGCAGTACTTC	CSVEVIPDEQYF
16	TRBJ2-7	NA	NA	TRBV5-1	TGCGCCAGCAGCGCTCGACTAGATTCTCTTTCCCACGAGCAGTACTTC	CASSARLDSLSHEQYF
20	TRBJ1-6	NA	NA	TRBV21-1	TGTGCCAGCAGCAGCATGAGGACACCGGGACAGGGCTCCTATAATTCACCCCTCCACTTT	CASSSMRTPGQGSYNSPLHF
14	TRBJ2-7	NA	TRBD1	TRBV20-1	TGCAGTGCTAGAGGAGGGGGCGCCTCTGGCGAGCAGTACTTC	CSARGGGASGEQYF
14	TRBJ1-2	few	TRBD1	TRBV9	TGTGCCAGCAGCGTTGGGACAGGGGGCAGAGGCTACACCTTC	CASSVGTGGRGYTF
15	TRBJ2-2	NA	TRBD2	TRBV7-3	TGTGCCAGCAGCGCTAGCGGGAGCAGGACCGGGGAGCTGTTTTTT	CASSASGSRTGELFF
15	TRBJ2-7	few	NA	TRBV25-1	TGTGCCAGCGCCCCCGACTTACCCGCTAACTACGAGCAGTACTTC	CASAPDLPANYEQYF
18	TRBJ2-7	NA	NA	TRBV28	TGTGCCGCTCTTCCGGCGCGAATAGATCTAGAACGCTCCTACGAGCAGTACTTC	CAALPARIDLERSYEQYF
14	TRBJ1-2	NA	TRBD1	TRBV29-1	TGCAGCGTTGAAGACGGGACAGGACCCTATGGCTACACCTTC	CSVEDGTGPYGYTF
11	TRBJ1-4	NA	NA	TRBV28	TGTGCCAGCAGCAGTAATGAAAAACTGTTTTTT	CASSSNEKLFF
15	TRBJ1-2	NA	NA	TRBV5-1	TGCGCCAGCAGCTTGGGGCTCGGACAGCGCTCCGGCTACACCTTC	CASSLGLGQRSGYTF
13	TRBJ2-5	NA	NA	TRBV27	TGTGCCAGCAGTCCATTCCCCGGGGAGACCCAGTACTTC	CASSPFPGETQYF
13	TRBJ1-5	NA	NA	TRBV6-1	TGTGCCAGCAGTGATTACACTGTAGGGCCCCAGCATTTT	CASSDYTVGPQHF
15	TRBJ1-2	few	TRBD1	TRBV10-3	TGTGCCATCAGTGAGCAGGACAGGGCCCCCTATGGCTACACCTTC	CAISEQDRAPYGYTF
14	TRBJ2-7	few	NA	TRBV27	TGTGCCAGCAGTCCTAGCGAAAGACCCTACGAGCAGTACTTC	CASSPSERPYEQYF
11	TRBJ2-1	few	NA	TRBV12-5	TGTGCTAGTGCAGAGAACAATGAGCAGTTCTTC	CASAENNEQFF
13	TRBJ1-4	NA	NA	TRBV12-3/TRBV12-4	TGTGCCAGCAGCTCAGGGAGACACGAAAAAGTGTTTTTT	CASSSGRHEKVFF
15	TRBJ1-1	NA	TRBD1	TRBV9	TGTGCCAGCAGCTACCTGGGACAGCCAGTGAGTGTCGCTTTCTTT	CASSYLGQPVSVAFF
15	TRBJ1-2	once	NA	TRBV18	TGTGCCAGCTCACCACCGGGGGGCCCGGGAAGGGGCTACACCTTC	CASSPPGGPGRGYTF
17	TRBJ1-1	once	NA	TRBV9	TGTGCCGGCAGCGTAGAAATTGGGGGAAGAGCGGTCACTGAAGCTTTCTTT	CAGSVEIGGRAVTEAFF
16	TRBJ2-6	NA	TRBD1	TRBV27	TGTGCCAGCAGTGGGGACAGAATCTCTGGGGCCAACGTCCTGACTTTC	CASSGDRISGANVLTF
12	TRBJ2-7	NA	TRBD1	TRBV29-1	TGCAGCTCGGGACAGGGCTTTACTGAGCAGTACTTC	CSSGQGFTEQYF
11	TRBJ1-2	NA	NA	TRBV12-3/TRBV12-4	TGTACCAGCAGTTCTGGGAATGGCTACACCTTC	CTSSSGNGYTF
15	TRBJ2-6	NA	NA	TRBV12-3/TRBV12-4	TGTGCCAGCAGTTTATTCGGGGCCGGGGCCAACGTCCTGACTTTC	CASSLFGAGANVLTF
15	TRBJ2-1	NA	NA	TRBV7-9	TGTGCCAGCAGATCCTCAGCTGGGACTGAGAATGAGCAGTTCTTC	CASRSSAGTENEQFF
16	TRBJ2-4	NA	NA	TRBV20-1	TGCAGTGCCCTCATACAGGGGAGGAGAGCCAAAAACATTCAGTACTTC	CSALIQGRRAKNIQYF
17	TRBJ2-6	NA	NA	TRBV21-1	TGTGCCAGCAGCCCCGACGCGAAAACCTCTGGGGCCAACGTCCTGACTTTC	CASSPDAKTSGANVLTF
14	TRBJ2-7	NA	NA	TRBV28	TGTGCCAGCAAACATCAGGGCGGGGCATACGAGCAGTACTTC	CASKHQGGAYEQYF
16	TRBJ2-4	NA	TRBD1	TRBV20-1	TGCAGTGCTAGAAGGACAGGGGGCCTTGTCGGAGACATTCAGTACTTC	CSARRTGGLVGDIQYF
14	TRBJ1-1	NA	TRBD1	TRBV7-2	TGTGCCAGCAGGCGACAGGGGGGGAACACTGAAGCTTTCTTT	CASRRQGGNTEAFF
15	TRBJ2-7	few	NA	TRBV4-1	TGCGCCAGCAGCCAAGTAGACAGGAGCTCCTACGAGCAGTACTTC	CASSQVDRSSYEQYF
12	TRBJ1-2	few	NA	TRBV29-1	TGCAGCGTTGAAACAGGGACTCATGGCTACACCTTC	CSVETGTHGYTF
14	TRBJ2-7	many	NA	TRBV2	TGTGCCAGCAGTGAAGGGACTGGAAACTACGAGCAGTACTTC	CASSEGTGNYEQYF
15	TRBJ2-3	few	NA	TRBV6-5	TGTGCCAGCAGTCTAGGATCAGCTAGCACAGATACGCAGTATTTT	CASSLGSASTDTQYF
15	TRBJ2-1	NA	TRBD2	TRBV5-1	TGCGCCAGTAGCCCACTGTCGCGGGAGGGCGATGAGCAGTTCTTC	CASSPLSREGDEQFF
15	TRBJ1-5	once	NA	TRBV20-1	TGCAGTGCTAGAGAAGGGGTCGGGACGGTGGAACCCCAGCATTTT	CSAREGVGTVEPQHF